The rows below give T cell receptor beta chains drawn from one sample of a study of control samples from healthy donors and cancer patients. Method: immunoSEQ multiplex PCR; TCRdb's copy keeps in-frame clones and lacks some. The sample consists of around 68,000 clones, 75% to 85% of them appearing once. The sequenced sample was blood. All receptors derive from a man aged 55-75 years in good health. Both conserved end residues are part of each CDR3. The D gene is left open where the match is weak. A clone size is listed for some rows: how often the clone was seen (once, few, many), or a class if it is expanded.

d_call j_call clone_size v_call cdr3_nt cdr3_aa
. TRBJ2-6 . TRBV3-1/TRBV3-2 TGTGCCAGCAGCCCGGGCAGCGGGGCCAACGTCCTGACTTTC CASSPGSGANVLTF
. TRBJ2-3 . TRBV4-3 TGCGCCAGCAGCCAAGGTCCGCGGGCTTCCACAGATACGCAGTATTTT CASSQGPRASTDTQYF
TRBD1 TRBJ1-1 . TRBV6-2/TRBV6-3 TGTGCCAGCAGCACAGGACAGGGGGCGACCTTTGCACAAGCTTTCTTT CASSTGQGATFAQAFF
. TRBJ1-2 . TRBV12-3/TRBV12-4 TGTGCCAGCAGTGGTTATTATGGCTACACCTTC CASSGYYGYTF
. TRBJ1-3 . TRBV11-2 TGTGCCAGCAGCTTAGGCGGAAGAAACACCATATATTTT CASSLGGRNTIYF
. TRBJ2-3 . TRBV29-1 TGCAGCGTTGGACTTCTCACAGATACGCAGTATTTT CSVGLLTDTQYF
. TRBJ2-7 . TRBV9 TGTGCCAGCAGCTCCATGGACAGACTATTTCCCTACGAGCAGTACTTC CASSSMDRLFPYEQYF
. TRBJ2-5 . TRBV6-7 TGTGCCAGCAGTTACCCCGATCTGGGGGAGACCCAGTACTTC CASSYPDLGETQYF
TRBD1 TRBJ1-5 few TRBV20-1 TGCAGTGCTAGTCCGGGACAGGGTGTCCATCAGCCCCAGCATTTT CSASPGQGVHQPQHF
. TRBJ2-5 . TRBV30 TGTGCCTGGAACGTTGATTGGGAACGCGAGACCCAGTACTTC CAWNVDWERETQYF
. TRBJ2-1 . TRBV9 TGTGCCAGCAGCGAGAGCGGGAGCGGACAGGGTGAGCAGTTCTTC CASSESGSGQGEQFF
TRBD1 TRBJ2-1 . TRBV7-2 TGTGCCAGCAGCCTCGACAGGGGAAGAGAGCAGTTCTTC CASSLDRGREQFF
. TRBJ1-5 . TRBV2 TGTGCCAGCAGTGAAGGGCCTCGGCAGCCCCAGCATTTT CASSEGPRQPQHF
TRBD1 TRBJ1-4 . TRBV28 TGTGCCGCGGAAGCGGGGGTGAACAGGGGTGAAAATGAAAAACTGTTTTTT CAAEAGVNRGENEKLFF
. TRBJ1-2 . TRBV5-5 TGTGCCAGCAGCCGTCATGACCGACCGTTTAACTATGGCTACACCTTC CASSRHDRPFNYGYTF
TRBD1 TRBJ2-7 . TRBV27 TGTGCCAGCAGTATAATGGGACAGGGACCCTACGAGCAGTACTTC CASSIMGQGPYEQYF
. TRBJ2-5 . TRBV6-1 TGTGCCAGCAGTGAATTCTCAGGGGAGGCCCAGTACTTC CASSEFSGEAQYF
. TRBJ2-4 . TRBV7-9 TGTGCCAGCAGCTTAGCGGGACAAAACATTCAGTACTTC CASSLAGQNIQYF
TRBD1 TRBJ1-2 . TRBV30 TGTGCCTGGAGTGTACAGGGGGCTGGGGGCTACACCTTC CAWSVQGAGGYTF
. TRBJ2-1 . TRBV10-3 TGTGCCATCAGTGAGTCGGCGGAGGGGAGCTCCTACAATGAGCAGTTCTTC CAISESAEGSSYNEQFF
. TRBJ2-3 . TRBV9 TGTGCCAGCAGCGTAGTCCCTAGCTCTCAAGGGGATACGCAGTATTTT CASSVVPSSQGDTQYF
. TRBJ2-3 . TRBV7-8 TGTGCCAGCAGCTTATTAACAGATACGCAGTATTTT CASSLLTDTQYF
TRBD1 TRBJ1-2 . TRBV4-3 TGCGCCAGCAGCCAAGATCTCCGGGCGACAGGGGGGAGGGATGGCTACACCTTC CASSQDLRATGGRDGYTF
. TRBJ2-7 . TRBV27 TGTGCCAGCAGTTCCCTAAGTCTGGACGAGCAGTACTTC CASSSLSLDEQYF
. TRBJ2-1 . TRBV5-8 TGTGCCAGCAGCTTGGGGGCTAGCTCCTACAATGAGCAGTTCTTC CASSLGASSYNEQFF
. TRBJ1-3 . TRBV28 TGTGCCAGCAGTTTCAGAGGGACGGACACCATATATTTT CASSFRGTDTIYF
. TRBJ2-1 . TRBV2 TGTGCCAGCAGTCCGTACAATGAGCAGTTCTTC CASSPYNEQFF
TRBD1 TRBJ1-2 once TRBV19 TGTGCCAGTAGTACGAAGGACAGGTCTTATGGCTACACCTTC CASSTKDRSYGYTF
TRBD2 TRBJ2-2 . TRBV4-2 TGTGCCAGCAGCCAAGATCTGAGACTAGCGGGGACTTATTCGGTGGCGAACACCGGGGAGCTGTTTTTT CASSQDLRLAGTYSVANTGELFF
TRBD1 TRBJ2-7 . TRBV5-1 TGCGCCAGCAGCTGGGGGACAGTGGGATCCTACGAGCAGTACTTC CASSWGTVGSYEQYF
TRBD1 TRBJ1-2 . TRBV6-5 TGTGCCAGCAGTCTTTCGGACAGGGCGGGCTATGGCTACACCTTC CASSLSDRAGYGYTF
. TRBJ2-7 . TRBV6-2/TRBV6-3 TGTGCCAGCAGCCGTGGGTCCGGGGAACCCTACGAGCAGTACTTC CASSRGSGEPYEQYF
TRBD2 TRBJ2-2 . TRBV18 TGTGCCAGCTCACCACCGTCGGGTAGCGGGAAATTCACCGGGGAGCTGTTTTTT CASSPPSGSGKFTGELFF
. TRBJ1-1 . TRBV7-9 TGTGCCAGCAGCTTAGGGTTTGAAGCTTTCTTT CASSLGFEAFF
TRBD1 TRBJ2-5 . TRBV11-2 TGTGCCAGTGCGACAGGGACGCAAGAGACCCAGTACTTC CASATGTQETQYF
. TRBJ1-2 once TRBV11-2 TGTGCCAGCAGCTTAGGCATCAACAGGGATTTAAGGTATGGCTACACCTTC CASSLGINRDLRYGYTF
TRBD1 TRBJ1-4 . TRBV7-9 TGTGCCAGCAGTACCGACAGGGGTGCTGAAAAACTGTTTTTT CASSTDRGAEKLFF
. TRBJ1-5 . TRBV27 TGTGCCAGCAGTCCCCATGGATGGAGCAATCAGCCCCAGCATTTT CASSPHGWSNQPQHF
. TRBJ2-5 once TRBV3-1/TRBV3-2 TGTGCCAGCAGCCAAGGCTTAGTCCAAGAGACCCAGTACTTC CASSQGLVQETQYF
. TRBJ2-2 . TRBV6-1 TGTGCCAGCAGTGCGAGGATAGAACGGGGTGCCGGGGAGCTGTTTTTT CASSARIERGAGELFF